One sample yielded the 17 T cell receptor beta chains listed below, sequenced in a study of T cells and Merkel cell carcinoma outcomes. TCRdb keeps only in-frame clones here, not all; method: immunoSEQ multiplex PCR. The sample lists under 20,000 clones, over 75% occurring once. Sequenced: tumor tissue from Merkel cell carcinoma. These receptor sequences come from a human donor with Merkel cell carcinoma.

V is TRBV7-9 and J is TRBJ2-7; possible D gene TRBD2, 6 bases. Trimming stripped 5 bases from V and 3 bases from J, with 11 bases between. CDR1 and CDR2 from the germline V gene are SEHNR and FQNEAQ (reference sequence). The CDR3 spans 13 residues. CDR3 bases: TGTGCCAGCAGCACGCGGGGTGGCTACGAGCAGTACTTC. As protein: CASSTRGGYEQYF.

The CDR3 sequence is CASRSNGAGYGYTF. DNA of the CDR3: TGTGCCAGCAGATCCAACGGTGCGGGCTATGGCTACACCTTC. The rearrangement uses TRBV28 and TRBJ1-2; D is unclear. Germline V gene data show CDR1 as MDHEN and CDR2 as SYDVKM. The V end was cut by 6 bases, the J end by 4 bases, with 15 bases between. The CDR3 covers 14 residues.

V usage is TRBV11-1 and J usage is TRBJ2-2; unclear D gene. This CDR3 is built from 13 residues. Trimming pared 3 bases from V and 7 bases from J, leaving 9 bases between. Germline V gene data show CDR1 as SGHAT and CDR2 as FQDESV (reference sequence). Written as DNA, the CDR3 is TGTGCCAGCAGCTTTACGTACGGCGGGGAGCTGTTTTTT. Protein: CASSFTYGGELFF. Full variable domain (rest looked up from reference TRBV11-1 and TRBJ2-2): EAEVAQSPRYKITEKSQAVAFWCDPISGHATLYWYRQILGQGPELLVQFQDESVVDDSQLPKDRFSAERLKGVDSTLKIQPAELGDSAMYLCASSFTYGGELFFGEGSRLTVL.

The chain recombines TRBV11-2 with TRBJ2-2; TRBD2 might be the D (5 bases). Trimming stripped 3 bases from V and 0 bases from J, with 14 bases between. The CDR3 is made up of 17 amino acids. In germline, CDR1 is SGHAT, CDR2 FQNNGV. The CDR3 is CASSFQTPRANTGELFF. The CDR3, as DNA: TGTGCCAGCAGCTTTCAAACCCCGCGGGCGAACACCGGGGAGCTGTTTTTT.

This chain links TRBV5-8 with TRBJ2-7; 7 bases line up with TRBD2. Germline lookup yields CDR1 SGHTS and CDR2 YDEGEE. This CDR3 region has 11 residues. Losses at the gene ends were 10 bases for V and 2 bases for J; bases not matched to a gene: 3. The CDR3, as DNA: TGTGCCTCCCGGGGGGCCTACGAGCAGTACTTC. This gives the protein CASRGAYEQYF.

The rearrangement links TRBV1 to TRBJ2-1; the table's D gene call, TRBD2, was not cross checked with the DNA. TRBV1 is a pseudogene. The CDR3 covers 18 residues. In nucleotides, the CDR3 is TGCACCAGCAGCCACCCCCCGGGGACTAGCGGACCCTACAATGAGCAGTTCTTC. As protein: CTSSHPPGTSGPYNEQFF.

The chain combines TRBV14 with TRBJ2-7, with TRBD1 identical over 8 bases. The CDR3 has 13 residues. The junction had 5 bases not matched to a gene; V was cut back by 4 bases and J by 6 bases. Germline CDR1 reads SGHDN; CDR2 reads FVKESK. Here the CDR3 reads CASSPGQGIEQYF. In DNA form, the CDR3 reads TGTGCCAGCAGCCCCGGACAGGGTATCGAGCAGTACTTC. The full variable domain, rest sourced from reference TRBV14 and TRBJ2-7, is EAGVTQFPSHSVIEKGQTVTLRCDPISGHDNLYWYRRVMGKEIKFLLHFVKESKQDESGMPNNRFLAERTGGTYSTLKVQPAELEDSGVYFCASSPGQGIEQYFGPGTRLTVT.

This clone appeared once. The V gene is TRBV11-2, the J gene TRBJ2-1; D remains ambiguous. Germline lookup yields CDR1 SGHAT and CDR2 FQNNGV. V dropped 3 bases and J dropped 10 bases, with 7 bases sitting between them. CDR3 size: 11 residues. The CDR3 protein is CASSFSGEQFF. The CDR3 DNA follows: TGTGCCAGCAGCTTCAGTGGAGAGCAGTTCTTC.

This clone was observed a handful of times. The chain has TRBV2 and TRBJ2-7; possible D gene TRBD2, 5 bases. The germline V gene encodes CDR1 SNHLY and CDR2 FYNNEI. The CDR3 loop spans 12 amino acids. The V end lost 7 bases, the J end lost 4 bases, and 11 bases lay between the germline ends. CDR3 region: CASTAERYEQYF. In DNA, the CDR3 is TGTGCCAGCACAGCGGAACGGTACGAGCAGTACTTC.

This chain joins TRBV10-2 and TRBJ1-1; 9 bases line up with TRBD1. Germline assignment: CDR1 WSHSY and CDR2 SAAADI. This CDR3 has 13 amino acids. J lost 5 bases, V lost 3 bases, and 1 base had no gene match. The CDR3 nucleotides are TGCGCCAGCAGTGAACAGGGGGCAACTGAAGCTTTCTTT. It translates to CASSEQGATEAFF.

The chain couples TRBV5-6 to TRBJ2-7; perhaps D is TRBD1 or TRBD2 (5 bases each). Germline values: CDR1 SGHDT, CDR2 YYEEEE. V was pared by 4 bases and J by 6 bases, with 8 bases between. CDR3 size: 11 residues. The CDR3 loop reads CASSGGREQYF. The CDR3, as DNA: TGTGCCAGCAGCGGGGGACGCGAGCAGTACTTC.

This clone is a singleton in its sample. The V gene is TRBV5-1, the J gene TRBJ2-7; D gene uncertain. The V and J ends lost 0 bases and 1 base respectively, with 5 bases between them. The germline gives CDR1 SGHRS, CDR2 YFSETQ. This CDR3 contains 13 residues. The chain's CDR3 is CASSLATSYEQYF. CDR3 nucleotides: TGCGCCAGCAGCTTGGCAACATCCTACGAGCAGTACTTC.

This clone was seen a single time. In nucleotides, the CDR3 is TGTGCCAGCAGCGCCTGGACGGCGGAGACCCAGTACTTC. This sequence encodes CASSAWTAETQYF. V usage is TRBV7-8 and J usage is TRBJ2-5; the D is unclear. With 5 bases removed from V and 5 bases from J, the gap between germline ends came to 12 bases. The CDR3 has 13 residues. Germline values: CDR1 SGHVS, CDR2 FQNEAQ.

The rearrangement links TRBV27 to TRBJ1-3; D not certain. The CDR3 runs 14 residues. V lost 7 bases and J 0 bases, leaving 10 bases between the germline ends. Germline loops: CDR1 MNHEY, CDR2 SMNVEV (reference sequence). The DNA for the CDR3 is TGTGCCAGCAAAATGGTCCTCTCTGGAAACACCATATATTTT. Amino acid sequence: CASKMVLSGNTIYF.

The chain uses TRBV5-1 and TRBJ1-4; D ambiguous. Germline V gene lookup returns CDR1 SGHRS and CDR2 YFSETQ. CDR3 length: 17 residues. Trimming left V 4 bases short and J 0 bases short, with 16 bases between. CDR3 sequence: CASSPSEVYTTNEKLFF. The CDR3 DNA sequence: TGCGCCAGCAGCCCGAGCGAGGTGTACACAACTAATGAAAAACTGTTTTTT.

J is TRBJ2-2 and V is TRBV4-1; D is possibly TRBD2 (5 bases). CDR3 size: 15 residues. CDR1 is MGHRA and CDR2 is YSYEKL in the germline V gene. V lost 4 bases to trimming and J lost 3 bases, with 12 bases between them. The CDR3 bases are TGCGCCAGCAGCCCGAGTGGGAGACACACCGGGGAGCTGTTTTTT. It encodes CASSPSGRHTGELFF.

The V call is TRBV29-1, the J call TRBJ1-2; a weak D match, TRBD1 (6 bases). The V gene's germline CDR1 is SQVTM and CDR2 ANQGSEA. V gave up 6 bases and J gave up 4 bases, with 18 bases separating them. The CDR3 has 14 residues. CDR3 DNA: TGCAGCGTCCGGGAGGGGGGTCTCGTCTATGGCTACACCTTC. This translates into CSVREGGLVYGYTF.